The following is a TCR beta chain sequence with its context. The antigen is undetermined. The sample belongs to a study of shared clonotypes between healthy human individuals. Study conclusions and caveats: Larger richness was generally estimated for naive than memory subsets.

Sequencing used immunoSEQ multiplex PCR; TCRdb keeps in-frame clones, though not all of them. The sample holds nearly 750,000 clones, 55% to 75% seen once. Trimming cost V 0 bases and J 7 bases, with 10 bases left between them. CDR3 size: 14 residues. From germline, CDR1 is SGHRS and CDR2 YFSETQ. The sample taken for sequencing was memory CD4+ T cells sorted from blood. Subset: CD45RA-negative fraction. This TCR came from a woman in her twenties or thirties in good health. The rearrangement joins TRBV5-1 to TRBJ1-4; weak D call: TRBD1 (6 bases). DNA of the CDR3: TGCGCCAGCAGCTTGGGGACAGTTGGTGAAAAACTGTTTTTT. It specifies CASSLGTVGEKLFF.